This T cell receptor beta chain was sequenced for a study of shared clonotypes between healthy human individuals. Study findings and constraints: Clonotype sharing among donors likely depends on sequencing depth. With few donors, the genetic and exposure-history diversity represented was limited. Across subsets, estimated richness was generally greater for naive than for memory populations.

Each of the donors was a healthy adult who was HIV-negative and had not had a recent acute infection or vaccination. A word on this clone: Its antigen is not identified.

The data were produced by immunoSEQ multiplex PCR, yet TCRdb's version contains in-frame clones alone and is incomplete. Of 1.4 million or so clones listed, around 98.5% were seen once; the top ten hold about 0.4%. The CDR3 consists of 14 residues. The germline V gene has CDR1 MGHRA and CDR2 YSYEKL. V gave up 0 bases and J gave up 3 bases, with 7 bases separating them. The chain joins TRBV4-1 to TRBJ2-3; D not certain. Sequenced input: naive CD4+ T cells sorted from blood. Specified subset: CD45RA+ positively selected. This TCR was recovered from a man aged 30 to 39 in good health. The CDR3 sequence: CASSQDFVTDTQYF. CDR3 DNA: TGCGCCAGCAGCCAAGATTTTGTTACAGATACGCAGTATTTT.